The 12 T cell receptor beta chains presented below share a single source sample, sequenced in a study of blood T cell repertoires in COVID-19. Assay: immunoSEQ multiplex PCR; the TCRdb copy retains only in-frame clones and omits some. The table lists approximately 75,000 clones, approximately 91% of them singletons, with about 27% in the top ten. The material sequenced was peripheral blood. These TCRs come from a man aged 50 or older with acute or convalescent COVID-19.

This sequence joins TRBV12-3 or TRBV12-4 and TRBJ1-5; no firm D call. Trimming shortened V by 5 bases and J by 2 bases, and 4 bases separated the two germline ends. This CDR3 has 12 amino acids. This CDR3 is CASSHRNQPQHF. The CDR3 DNA reads as TGTGCCAGCAGTCATCGCAATCAGCCCCAGCATTTT.

This clone turned up a few times. The gene calls are TRBV6-5 and TRBJ2-7; 7 bases fit TRBD1. Germline CDR1 is MNHEY and CDR2 is SVGAGI. The V gene end was trimmed by 0 bases and the J gene end by 2 bases; junction bases not matched to a gene: 1. CDR3 size: 14 residues. For the CDR3, the DNA is TGTGCCAGCAGTTACTCCGGGACAGCCTACGAGCAGTACTTC. Amino acid sequence: CASSYSGTAYEQYF.

As to this clone: The sample carries other DNA sequences with the same CDR3. The rearrangement uses TRBV18 and TRBJ2-2, with TRBD1 as a possible D gene (7 bases). V lost 3 bases and J lost 5, with 10 bases in between. The CDR3 sequence is 14 residues long. Germline CDR1 KGHSH, CDR2 LQKENI. CDR3 in DNA: TGTGCCAGCTCACCCCCAGGGGGGACCGGGGAGCTGTTTTTT. The encoded protein is CASSPPGGTGELFF.

The chain carries TRBV27 and TRBJ2-3, with unresolved D. The CDR3 runs to 13 residues. Deletions cut 3 bases from V and 6 bases from J, with 10 bases between. CDR1 and CDR2 from the germline V gene are MNHEY and SMNVEV (reference sequence). The CDR3 is CASSFTWRDTQYF. Written as DNA, the CDR3 is TGTGCCAGCAGTTTTACTTGGCGGGATACGCAGTATTTT.

The chain employs TRBV2 and TRBJ2-5; D perhaps matches TRBD2 (7 bases). CDR1 SNHLY and CDR2 FYNNEI come from the germline V gene. The CDR3 runs to 15 residues. V was pared by 0 bases and J by 7 bases, with 15 bases between. In DNA, the CDR3 is TGTGCCAGCAGTGAAGCTGGGACACCGGGGGGGACCCAGTACTTC. It yields the protein CASSEAGTPGGTQYF.

V gene TRBV5-1 combines with J gene TRBJ1-2; no definite D call. From germline, CDR1 is SGHRS and CDR2 YFSETQ. V gave up 0 bases and J gave up 4 bases, with 10 bases separating them. This CDR3 has 14 residues. CDR3 in amino acids: CASSLALGSYGYTF. CDR3 sequence (DNA): TGCGCCAGCAGCTTGGCTTTAGGGAGCTATGGCTACACCTTC.

This clone was observed a few times. V usage is TRBV19 and J usage is TRBJ2-3; 15 nucleotides match TRBD2. The CDR3 is made up of 17 amino acids. The germline V gene encodes CDR1 LNHDA and CDR2 SQIVND (reference sequence). Germline trimming cut 3 bases from V and 11 bases from J; bases unmatched to any gene: 12. As DNA, the CDR3 is TGTGCCAGTAGTATGCCGGGACTAGCGGGGGGACAGAGGGTGCAGTATTTT. As protein: CASSMPGLAGGQRVQYF. The full variable domain, rest sourced from reference TRBV19 and TRBJ2-3, is DGGITQSPKYLFRKEGQNVTLSCEQNLNHDAMYWYRQDPGQGLRLIYYSQIVNDFQKGDIAEGYSVSREKKESFPLTVTSAQKNPTAFYLCASSMPGLAGGQRVQYFGPGTRLTVL.

The chain couples TRBV5-1 to TRBJ1-1; TRBD1 might be the D (6 bases). Trimming stripped 1 base from V and 7 bases from J, with 23 bases between. CDR3 length equals 17 residues. The germline V gene encodes CDR1 SGHRS and CDR2 YFSETQ. CDR3 sequence: CASSLTAHLTGLDEAFF. CDR3 DNA: TGCGCCAGCAGCTTGACTGCCCACCTAACAGGGTTGGATGAAGCTTTCTTT.

This chain joins TRBV3-1 (or the pseudogene TRBV3-2) and TRBJ2-1, with D perhaps matching TRBD1 (6 bases). Germline loops: CDR1 LGHDT, CDR2 YNNKEL (reference sequence). V was cut by 10 bases and J by 1 base, with 14 bases left in between. This CDR3 is 14 amino acids long. The CDR3 here is CATQGQASYNEQFF. CDR3 DNA: TGTGCCACCCAGGGGCAGGCTTCCTACAATGAGCAGTTCTTC.

The V and J genes are TRBV5-1 and TRBJ1-2; no firm D call. V was trimmed by 3 bases and J by 4 bases, leaving 13 bases between them. The CDR3 extends over 14 amino acids. The germline CDR1 and CDR2 sequences are SGHRS and YFSETQ. Here the CDR3 reads CASSSYDSFYGYTF. The CDR3 nucleotides read TGCGCCAGCAGCTCGTATGACTCCTTCTATGGCTACACCTTC.

This clone has just one count. The V and J genes are TRBV6-1 and TRBJ2-3, with D uncertain. The length of the CDR3 is 16 residues. V shed 0 bases and J shed 0 bases, with 10 bases lying between them. Germline V gene lookup returns CDR1 MNHNS and CDR2 SASEGT. The CDR3 spells CASSEAGAISTDTQYF. Written as DNA, the CDR3 is TGTGCCAGCAGTGAAGCTGGAGCTATTAGCACAGATACGCAGTATTTT.

V gene TRBV6-5 combines with J gene TRBJ1-2; a possible D gene is TRBD1 (5 bases). The CDR3 contains 13 residues. V was pared by 6 bases and J by 4 bases, with 12 bases between. Looked up from germline, CDR1 is MNHEY and CDR2 is SVGAGI. CDR3 nucleotide sequence: TGTGCCAGCAGAGGACACCCATCCTATGGCTACACCTTC. Its protein is CASRGHPSYGYTF.